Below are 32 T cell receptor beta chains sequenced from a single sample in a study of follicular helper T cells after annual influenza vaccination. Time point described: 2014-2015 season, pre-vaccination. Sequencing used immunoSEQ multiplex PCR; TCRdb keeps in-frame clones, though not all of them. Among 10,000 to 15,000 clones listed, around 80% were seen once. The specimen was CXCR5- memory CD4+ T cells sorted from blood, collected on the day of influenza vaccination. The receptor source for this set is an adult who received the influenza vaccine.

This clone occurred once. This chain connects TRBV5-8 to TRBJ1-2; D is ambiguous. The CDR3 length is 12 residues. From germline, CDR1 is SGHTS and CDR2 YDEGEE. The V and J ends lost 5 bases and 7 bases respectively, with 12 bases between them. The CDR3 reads CASSIGGFGYTF. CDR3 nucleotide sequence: TGTGCCAGCAGTATCGGTGGGTTTGGCTACACCTTC.

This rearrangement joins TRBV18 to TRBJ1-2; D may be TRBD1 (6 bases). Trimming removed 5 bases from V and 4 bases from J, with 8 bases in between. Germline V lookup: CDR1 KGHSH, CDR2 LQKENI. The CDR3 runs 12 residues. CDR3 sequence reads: CASSTGRYGYTF. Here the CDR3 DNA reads TGTGCCAGCTCAACAGGGCGCTATGGCTACACCTTC. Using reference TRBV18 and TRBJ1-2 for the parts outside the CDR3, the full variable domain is NAGVMQNPRHLVRRRGQEARLRCSPMKGHSHVYWYRQLPEEGLKFMVYLQKENIIDESGMPKERFSAEFPKEGPSILRIQQVVRGDSAAYFCASSTGRYGYTFGSGTRLTVV.

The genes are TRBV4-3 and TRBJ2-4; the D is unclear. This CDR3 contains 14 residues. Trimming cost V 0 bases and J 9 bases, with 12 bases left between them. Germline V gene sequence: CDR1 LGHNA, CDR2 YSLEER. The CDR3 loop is CASSQDVEIGIQYF. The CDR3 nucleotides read TGCGCCAGCAGCCAAGATGTGGAGATCGGCATTCAGTACTTC.

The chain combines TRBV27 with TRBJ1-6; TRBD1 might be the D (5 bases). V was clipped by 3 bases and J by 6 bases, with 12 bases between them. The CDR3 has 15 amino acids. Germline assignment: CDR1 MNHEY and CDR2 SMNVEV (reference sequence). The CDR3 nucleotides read TGTGCCAGCAGTTTGGCCAGGGCCATTAATTCACCCCTCCACTTT. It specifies CASSLARAINSPLHF.

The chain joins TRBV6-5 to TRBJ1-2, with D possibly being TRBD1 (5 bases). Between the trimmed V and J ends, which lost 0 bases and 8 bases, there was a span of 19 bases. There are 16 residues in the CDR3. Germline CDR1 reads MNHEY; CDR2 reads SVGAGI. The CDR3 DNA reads TGTGCCAGCAGTTACTCGATGCACCTACTAGCAGGGGGCTACACCTTC. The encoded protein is CASSYSMHLLAGGYTF.

The CDR3 nucleotides are TGTGCCAGCAGCCAAGATCCCACCGGGACTTACACCGGGGAGCTGTTTTTT. Translation gives CASSQDPTGTYTGELFF. The chain links TRBV4-2 to TRBJ2-2; D possibly corresponds to TRBD2 (6 bases). V dropped 0 bases and J dropped 3 bases, with 14 bases sitting between them. The length of the CDR3 is 17 residues. CDR1 is LGHNA, CDR2 YNFKEQ, per germline.

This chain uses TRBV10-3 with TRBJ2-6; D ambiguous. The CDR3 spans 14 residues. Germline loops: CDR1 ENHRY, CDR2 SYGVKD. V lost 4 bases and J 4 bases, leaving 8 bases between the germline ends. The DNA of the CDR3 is TGTGCCATCAGTGCCCTGGGCGGGGCCAACGTCCTGACTTTC. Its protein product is CAISALGGANVLTF.

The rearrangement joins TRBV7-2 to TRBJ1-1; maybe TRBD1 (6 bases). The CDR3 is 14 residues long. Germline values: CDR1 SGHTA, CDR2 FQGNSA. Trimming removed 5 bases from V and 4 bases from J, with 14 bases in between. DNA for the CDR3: TGTGCCAGCAGCCCAACAGGGACGCGCACTGAAGCTTTCTTT. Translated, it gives CASSPTGTRTEAFF. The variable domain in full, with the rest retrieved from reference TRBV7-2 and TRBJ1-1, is GAGVSQSPSNKVTEKGKDVELRCDPISGHTALYWYRQSLGQGLEFLIYFQGNSAPDKSGLPSDRFSAERTGGSVSTLTIQRTQQEDSAVYLCASSPTGTRTEAFFGQGTRLTVV.

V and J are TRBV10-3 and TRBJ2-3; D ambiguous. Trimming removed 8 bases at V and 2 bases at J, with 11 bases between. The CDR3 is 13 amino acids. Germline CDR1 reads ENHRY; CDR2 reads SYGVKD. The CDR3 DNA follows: TGTGCCATCTCCTCGCCCTCCACAGATACGCAGTATTTT. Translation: CAISSPSTDTQYF.

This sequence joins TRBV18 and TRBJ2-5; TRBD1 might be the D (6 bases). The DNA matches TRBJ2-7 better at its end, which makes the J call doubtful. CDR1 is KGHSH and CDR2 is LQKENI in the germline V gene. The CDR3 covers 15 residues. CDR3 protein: CASSLTGSGSYEQYF. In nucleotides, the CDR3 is TGTGCCAGCTCCCTTACAGGGAGTGGATCGTACGAGCAGTACTTC.

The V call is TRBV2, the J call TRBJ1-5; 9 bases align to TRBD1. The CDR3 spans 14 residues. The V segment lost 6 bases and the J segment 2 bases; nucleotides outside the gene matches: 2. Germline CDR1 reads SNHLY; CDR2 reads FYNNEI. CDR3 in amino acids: CASRRTGGNQPQHF. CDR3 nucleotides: TGTGCCAGCAGGAGGACAGGGGGCAATCAGCCCCAGCATTTT.

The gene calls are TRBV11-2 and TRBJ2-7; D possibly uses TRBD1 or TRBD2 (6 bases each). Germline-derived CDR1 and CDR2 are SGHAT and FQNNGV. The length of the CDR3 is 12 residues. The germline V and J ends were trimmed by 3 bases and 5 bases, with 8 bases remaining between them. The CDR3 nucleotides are TGTGCCAGCAGCTTGGAGGGGGACGAGCAGTACTTC. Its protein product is CASSLEGDEQYF.

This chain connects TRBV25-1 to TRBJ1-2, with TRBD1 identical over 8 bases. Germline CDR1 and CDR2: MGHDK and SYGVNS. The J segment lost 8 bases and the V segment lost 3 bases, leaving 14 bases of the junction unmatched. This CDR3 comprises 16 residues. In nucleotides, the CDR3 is TGTGCCAGCAGTGACGCGAATCAGGGGGCCGGGTGGGGCTACACCTTC. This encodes CASSDANQGAGWGYTF.

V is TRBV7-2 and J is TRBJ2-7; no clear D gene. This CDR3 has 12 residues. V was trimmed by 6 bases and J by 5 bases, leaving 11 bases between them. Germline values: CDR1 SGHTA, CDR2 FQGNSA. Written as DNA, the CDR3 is TGTGCCAGCAGGGGTTGGTGGGACGAGCAGTACTTC. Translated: CASRGWWDEQYF.

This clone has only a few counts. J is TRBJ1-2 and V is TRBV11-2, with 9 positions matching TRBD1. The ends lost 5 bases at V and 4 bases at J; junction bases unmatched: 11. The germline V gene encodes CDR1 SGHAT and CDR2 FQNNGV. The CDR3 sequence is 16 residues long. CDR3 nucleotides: TGTGCCAGCAGCCGGGCCGGGACAGGGTCCGCCTATGGCTACACCTTC. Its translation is CASSRAGTGSAYGYTF.

CDR3 in DNA: TGTGCCAGCTCACCCACCGCCCGACAGGGCGGAACCAAAAACATTCAGTACTTC. Residues: CASSPTARQGGTKNIQYF. The chain recombines TRBV18 with TRBJ2-4, with 7 positions matching TRBD1. J gave up 2 bases and V 3 bases, and 13 bases lay outside the gene matches. Germline lookup yields CDR1 KGHSH and CDR2 LQKENI. There are 18 residues in the CDR3.

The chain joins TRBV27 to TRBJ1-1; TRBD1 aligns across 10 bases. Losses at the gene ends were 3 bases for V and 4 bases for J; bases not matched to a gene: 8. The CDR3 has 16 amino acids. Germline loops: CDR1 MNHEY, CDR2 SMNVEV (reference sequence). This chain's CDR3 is CASSFLGTGALTEAFF. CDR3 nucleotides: TGTGCCAGCAGTTTCCTCGGGACAGGGGCCCTCACTGAAGCTTTCTTT.

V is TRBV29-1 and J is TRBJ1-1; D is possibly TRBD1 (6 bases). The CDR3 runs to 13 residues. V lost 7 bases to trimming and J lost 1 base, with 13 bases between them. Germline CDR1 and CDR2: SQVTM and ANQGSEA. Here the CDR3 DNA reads TGCAGCGCCTCACAACAGGGGAACACTGAAGCTTTCTTT. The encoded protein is CSASQQGNTEAFF.

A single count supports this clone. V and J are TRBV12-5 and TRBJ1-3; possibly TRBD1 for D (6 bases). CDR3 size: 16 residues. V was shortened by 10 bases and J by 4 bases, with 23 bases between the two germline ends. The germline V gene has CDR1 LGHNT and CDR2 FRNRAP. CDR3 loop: CATTLLGGGGGNTIYF. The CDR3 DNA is TGTGCTACCACTCTCTTGGGTGGAGGGGGGGGAAACACCATATATTTT. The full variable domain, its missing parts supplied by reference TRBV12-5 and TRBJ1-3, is DARVTQTPRHKVTEMGQEVTMRCQPILGHNTVFWYRQTMMQGLELLAYFRNRAPLDDSGMPKDRFSAEMPDATLATLKIQPSEPRDSAVYFCATTLLGGGGGNTIYFGEGSWLTVV.

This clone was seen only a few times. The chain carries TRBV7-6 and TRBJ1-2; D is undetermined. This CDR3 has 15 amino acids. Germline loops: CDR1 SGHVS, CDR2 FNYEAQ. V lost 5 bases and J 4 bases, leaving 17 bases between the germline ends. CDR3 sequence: CASSGTSRKTYGYTF. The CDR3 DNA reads TGTGCCAGCAGCGGCACATCTCGAAAGACCTATGGCTACACCTTC.

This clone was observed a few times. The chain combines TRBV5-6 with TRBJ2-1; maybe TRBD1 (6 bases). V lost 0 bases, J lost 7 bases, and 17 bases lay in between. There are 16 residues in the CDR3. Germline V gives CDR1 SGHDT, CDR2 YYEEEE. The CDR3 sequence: CASSLALGTGRNEQFF. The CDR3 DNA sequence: TGTGCCAGCAGCTTGGCCCTGGGAACAGGGCGGAATGAGCAGTTCTTC. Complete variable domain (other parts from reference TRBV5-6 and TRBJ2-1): DAGVTQSPTHLIKTRGQQVTLRCSPKSGHDTVSWYQQALGQGPQFIFQYYEEEERQRGNFPDRFSGHQFPNYSSELNVNALLLGDSALYLCASSLALGTGRNEQFFGPGTRLTVL.

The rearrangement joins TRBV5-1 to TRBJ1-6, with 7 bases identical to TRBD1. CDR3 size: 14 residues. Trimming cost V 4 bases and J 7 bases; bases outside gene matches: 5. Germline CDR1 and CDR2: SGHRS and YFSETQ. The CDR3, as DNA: TGCGCCAGCAGCGCAGGGACAGAGAATTCACCCCTCCACTTT. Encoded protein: CASSAGTENSPLHF.

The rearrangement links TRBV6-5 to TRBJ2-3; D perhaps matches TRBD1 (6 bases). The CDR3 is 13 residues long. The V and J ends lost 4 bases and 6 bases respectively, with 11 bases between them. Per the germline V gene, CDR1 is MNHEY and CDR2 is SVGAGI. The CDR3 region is CASSLRQGDTQYF. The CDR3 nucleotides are TGTGCCAGCAGTTTAAGGCAGGGGGATACGCAGTATTTT.

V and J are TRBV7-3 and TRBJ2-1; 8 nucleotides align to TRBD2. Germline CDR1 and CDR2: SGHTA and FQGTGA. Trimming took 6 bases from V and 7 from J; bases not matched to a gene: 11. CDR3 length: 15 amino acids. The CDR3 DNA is TGTGCCAGCAGTCCTAGTGAGCGGGGGTGGAATGAGCAGTTCTTC. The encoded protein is CASSPSERGWNEQFF.

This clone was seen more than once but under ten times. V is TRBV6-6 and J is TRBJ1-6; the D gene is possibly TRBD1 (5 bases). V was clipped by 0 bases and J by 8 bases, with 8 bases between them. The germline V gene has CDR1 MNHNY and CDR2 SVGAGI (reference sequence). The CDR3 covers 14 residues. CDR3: CASSYSGTDSPLHF. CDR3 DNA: TGTGCCAGCAGTTACTCTGGGACGGATTCACCCCTCCACTTT.

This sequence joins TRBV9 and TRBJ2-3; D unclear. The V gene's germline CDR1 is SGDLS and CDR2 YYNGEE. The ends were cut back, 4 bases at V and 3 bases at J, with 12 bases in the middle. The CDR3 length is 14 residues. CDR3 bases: TGTGCCAGCAGCCCACTTTACGGAACAGATACGCAGTATTTT. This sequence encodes CASSPLYGTDTQYF. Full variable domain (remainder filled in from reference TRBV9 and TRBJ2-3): DSGVTQTPKHLITATGQRVTLRCSPRSGDLSVYWYQQSLDQGLQFLIQYYNGEERAKGNILERFSAQQFPDLHSELNLSSLELGDSALYFCASSPLYGTDTQYFGPGTRLTVL.

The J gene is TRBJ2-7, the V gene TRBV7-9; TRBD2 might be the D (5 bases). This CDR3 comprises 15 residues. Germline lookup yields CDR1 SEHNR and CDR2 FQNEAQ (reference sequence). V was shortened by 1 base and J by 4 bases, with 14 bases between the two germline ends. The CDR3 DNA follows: TGTGCCAGCAGCTTAGGGAGCGGCAGTACTTACGAGCAGTACTTC. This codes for CASSLGSGSTYEQYF.

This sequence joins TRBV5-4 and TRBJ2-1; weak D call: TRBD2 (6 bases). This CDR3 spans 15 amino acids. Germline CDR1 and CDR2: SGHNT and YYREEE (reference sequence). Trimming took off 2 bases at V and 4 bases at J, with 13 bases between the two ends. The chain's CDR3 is CASSFGSSEYNEQFF. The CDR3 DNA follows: TGTGCCAGCAGCTTCGGGTCTAGCGAGTACAATGAGCAGTTCTTC.

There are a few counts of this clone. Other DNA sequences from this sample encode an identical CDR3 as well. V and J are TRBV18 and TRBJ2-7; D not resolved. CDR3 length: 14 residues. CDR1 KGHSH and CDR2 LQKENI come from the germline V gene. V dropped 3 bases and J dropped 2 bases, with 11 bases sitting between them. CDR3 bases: TGTGCCAGCTCACCCCTGGCTGGGACCTACGAGCAGTACTTC. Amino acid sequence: CASSPLAGTYEQYF.

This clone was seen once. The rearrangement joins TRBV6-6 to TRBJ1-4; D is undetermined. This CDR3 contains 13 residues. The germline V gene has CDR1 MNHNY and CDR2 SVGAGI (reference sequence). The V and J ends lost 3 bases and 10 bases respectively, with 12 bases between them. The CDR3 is CASSYFREGKLFF. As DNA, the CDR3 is TGTGCCAGCAGTTATTTCCGGGAGGGAAAACTGTTTTTT.

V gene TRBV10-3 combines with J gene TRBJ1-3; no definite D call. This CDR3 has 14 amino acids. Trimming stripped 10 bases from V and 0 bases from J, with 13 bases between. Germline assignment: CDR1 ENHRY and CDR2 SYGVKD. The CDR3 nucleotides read TGTGCCACCGAACAGTCTAGCTCTGGAAACACCATATATTTT. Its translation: CATEQSSSGNTIYF.

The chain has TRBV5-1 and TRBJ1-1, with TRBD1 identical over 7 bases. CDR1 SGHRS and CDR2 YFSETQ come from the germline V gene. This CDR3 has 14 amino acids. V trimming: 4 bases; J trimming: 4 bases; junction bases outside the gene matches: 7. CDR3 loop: CASSQGTAGTEAFF. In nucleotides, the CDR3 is TGCGCCAGCAGCCAAGGGACAGCGGGCACTGAAGCTTTCTTT.